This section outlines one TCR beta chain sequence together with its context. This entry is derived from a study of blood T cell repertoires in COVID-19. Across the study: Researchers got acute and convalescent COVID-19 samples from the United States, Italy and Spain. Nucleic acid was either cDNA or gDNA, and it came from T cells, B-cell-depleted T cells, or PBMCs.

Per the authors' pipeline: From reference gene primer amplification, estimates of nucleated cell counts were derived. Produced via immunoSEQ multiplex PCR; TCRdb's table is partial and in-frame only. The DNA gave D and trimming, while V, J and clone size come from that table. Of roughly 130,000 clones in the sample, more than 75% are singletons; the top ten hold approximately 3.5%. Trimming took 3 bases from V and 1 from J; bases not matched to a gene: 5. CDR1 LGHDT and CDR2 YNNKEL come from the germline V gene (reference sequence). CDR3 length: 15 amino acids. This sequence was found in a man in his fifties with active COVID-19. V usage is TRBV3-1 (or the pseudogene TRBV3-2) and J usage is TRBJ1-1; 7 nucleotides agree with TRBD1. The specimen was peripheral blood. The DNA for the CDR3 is TGTGCCAGCAGCCAGGAGGGACAGACGAACACTGAAGCTTTCTTT. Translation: CASSQEGQTNTEAFF.